The entry below describes one TCR beta chain. The assay was immunoSEQ multiplex PCR, and TCRdb's table has in-frame clones only and misses some. The profile shows 350,000 to 450,000 clones, 75% to 95% of them singletons. Trimming cost V 2 bases and J 4 bases, with 9 bases left between them. This CDR3 comprises 13 residues. Germline V lookup: CDR1 MNHNY, CDR2 SVGAGI (reference sequence). The entry originates in a study of control samples from healthy donors and cancer patients. The gene calls are TRBV6-6 and TRBJ2-7, with a weak D call TRBD1 (6 bases). The receptor was isolated from a man aged 40-55 years with head and neck cancer. Input material: PBMCs. DNA of the CDR3: TGTGCCAGCAGTTACGCGACAGGATACGAGCAGTACTTC. This gives the protein CASSYATGYEQYF.